One and the same sample provided the 21 T cell receptor beta chains below, sequenced in a study of T-cell reconstitution after alpha-beta-depleted transplantation in children. Preparation of the TCRbeta library involved a method that used unique molecular identifiers. TCRdb reprocessed the PCR reads with MiXCR, giving one entry per CDR3 protein. Of 120,000 or so distinct CDR3 sequences in the sample, under 30% are singletons; the top ten hold roughly a tenth. Sequenced here: PBMCs, mostly from graft donor cells, sampled 180 days after TCRalphabeta/CD19-depleted stem cell transplant. The receptors were sampled from a male patient between 2 and 10 years old who had a stem cell transplant for chronic granulomatous disease, so the T cells may come from the graft donor.

There are many counts of this clonotype. The chain has TRBV4-2 and TRBJ2-7; unclear D gene. Trimming took off 0 bases at V and 7 bases at J, with 7 bases between the two ends. The germline V gene has CDR1 LGHNA and CDR2 YNFKEQ. This CDR3 contains 12 residues. The CDR3 DNA sequence: TGTGCCAGCAGCCAAGAAGGTTGGGAGCAGTACTTC. Translating it yields CASSQEGWEQYF.

This clonotype was counted a few times. The chain employs TRBV12-3 or TRBV12-4 and TRBJ2-2; D is ambiguous. Trimming removed 5 bases from V and 9 bases from J, with 10 bases in between. The CDR3 is 12 residues long. CDR3 region: CASSPSSRELFF. The CDR3 DNA is TGTGCCAGCAGTCCCAGTTCCCGGGAGCTGTTTTTT.

This clonotype came up many times. V and J are TRBV29-1 and TRBJ2-3; the D is unclear. From germline, CDR1 is SQVTM and CDR2 ANQGSEA. The CDR3 has 15 amino acids. Trimming left V 4 bases short and J 6 bases short, with 20 bases between. This chain's CDR3 is CSVGRANPKHDTQYF. The CDR3 region has the DNA TGCAGCGTTGGGCGCGCGAACCCCAAACACGATACGCAGTATTTT.

The rearrangement links TRBV7-9 to TRBJ2-1, with 11 bases that match TRBD2. CDR3 length: 14 residues. Germline V gives CDR1 SEHNR, CDR2 FQNEAQ (reference sequence). After removal of 6 bases from V and 9 bases from J, the junction contained 7 bases not matched to a gene. Here the CDR3 reads CASSTSGSLVEQFF. CDR3 in DNA: TGTGCCAGCAGTACTAGCGGGAGTTTAGTTGAGCAGTTCTTC.

The table lists this clonotype with many counts. The rearrangement joins TRBV4-1 to TRBJ2-3; a possible D gene is TRBD1 (5 bases). Trimming removed 0 bases from V and 5 bases from J, with 15 bases in between. CDR1 is MGHRA, CDR2 YSYEKL, per germline. The CDR3 extends over 16 amino acids. The chain's CDR3 is CASSQDGAGYGDTQYF. For the CDR3, the DNA is TGCGCCAGCAGCCAAGATGGGGCAGGTTACGGAGATACGCAGTATTTT.

The genes are TRBV7-2 and TRBJ2-3; D gene uncertain. CDR1 and CDR2 (germline): SGHTA, FQGNSA. V dropped 5 bases and J dropped 4 bases, with 7 bases sitting between them. The CDR3 is 12 amino acids. The CDR3, as DNA: TGTGCCAGCAGCATCCTACCAGATACGCAGTATTTT. Amino acids: CASSILPDTQYF.

This chain links TRBV12-3 or TRBV12-4 with TRBJ2-1; TRBD2 matches 10 bases. The CDR3 length is 14 residues. V shed 4 bases and J 4 bases; nucleotides not matched to a gene: 1. CDR3 sequence: CASSWTSGYNEQFF. DNA of the CDR3: TGTGCCAGCAGTTGGACTAGCGGTTACAATGAGCAGTTCTTC.

This clonotype was observed a handful of times. V gene TRBV27 combines with J gene TRBJ2-7; possibly TRBD1 or TRBD2 for D (5 bases each). Deletions cut 0 bases from V and 0 bases from J, with 9 bases between. This CDR3 spans 15 amino acids. Germline CDR1 reads MNHEY; CDR2 reads SMNVEV (reference sequence). CDR3 sequence (DNA): TGTGCCAGCAGTTTATCTCTGGGGACCTCCTACGAGCAGTACTTC. Translation gives CASSLSLGTSYEQYF.

This clonotype came up many times. The chain carries TRBV7-9 and TRBJ2-3; D may be TRBD2 (5 bases). Trimming took off 5 bases at V and 2 bases at J, with 17 bases between the two ends. This CDR3 contains 16 residues. CDR1 and CDR2 (germline): SEHNR, FQNEAQ (reference sequence). The CDR3 nucleotides are TGTGCCAGCAGCCCCCGGGGTCCTCGGGACACAGATACGCAGTATTTT. Translated: CASSPRGPRDTDTQYF.

This clonotype was seen repeatedly, ten times or more. The chain employs TRBV30 and TRBJ2-7; D is possibly TRBD2 (6 bases). The CDR3 runs to 13 residues. With 4 bases removed from V and 4 bases from J, the gap between germline ends came to 14 bases. Germline assignment: CDR1 GTSNPN and CDR2 SVGIG (reference sequence). The CDR3 protein is CAWKAPGVYEQYF. The CDR3 nucleotides read TGTGCCTGGAAGGCCCCGGGGGTATACGAGCAGTACTTC.

The table lists this clonotype with many counts. The V call is TRBV12-3 or TRBV12-4, the J call TRBJ2-5; D may be TRBD2 (6 bases). The V end was cut by 5 bases, the J end by 3 bases, with 13 bases between. This CDR3 comprises 14 residues. The DNA of the CDR3 is TGTGCCAGCAGTGGACAAATAGCGGAAGAGACCCAGTACTTC. This translates into CASSGQIAEETQYF.

In this sample, this clonotype turned up many times. The CDR3 region is CASSLGSGIFDEQYF. Written as DNA, the CDR3 is TGCGCCAGCAGCTTGGGTAGCGGGATATTCGACGAGCAGTACTTC. This rearrangement joins TRBV5-1 to TRBJ2-7; 8 nucleotides match TRBD2. The CDR3 runs 15 residues. Germline V lookup: CDR1 SGHRS, CDR2 YFSETQ. The V gene end was trimmed by 0 bases and the J gene end by 5 bases; junction bases not matched to a gene: 7.

In its sample, this clonotype was seen many times. The gene calls are TRBV28 and TRBJ1-1; D is possibly TRBD1 (5 bases). Trimming left V 3 bases short and J 2 bases short, with 7 bases between. The CDR3 is 13 residues long. The germline CDR1 and CDR2 sequences are MDHEN and SYDVKM. The CDR3 DNA reads as TGTGCCAGCAGTTTCAGGGCCAACACTGAAGCTTTCTTT. Protein: CASSFRANTEAFF.

This sequence joins TRBV7-9 and TRBJ2-7, with TRBD1 matching over 8 bases. Trimming cost V 5 bases and J 4 bases; bases outside gene matches: 13. The CDR3 sequence is 16 residues long. From germline, CDR1 is SEHNR and CDR2 FQNEAQ (reference sequence). CDR3 sequence: CASSPPTRQGWYEQYF. The CDR3 coding sequence is TGTGCCAGCAGCCCCCCAACCCGACAGGGGTGGTACGAGCAGTACTTC.

The chain joins TRBV6-5 to TRBJ2-7; possible D gene TRBD1, 6 bases. This CDR3 is built from 15 residues. Germline CDR1 is MNHEY and CDR2 is SVGAGI. V lost 0 bases to trimming and J lost 0 bases, with 9 bases between them. The CDR3 DNA reads as TGTGCCAGCAGTTACTCCGAAGGGGGCTCCTACGAGCAGTACTTC. Translated: CASSYSEGGSYEQYF.

This clonotype was counted ten times or more. The rearrangement links TRBV29-1 to TRBJ1-1, with D tentatively TRBD1 (5 bases). Germline V gene sequence: CDR1 SQVTM, CDR2 ANQGSEA. The CDR3 consists of 12 residues. Trimming shortened V by 3 bases and J by 6 bases, and 11 bases separated the two germline ends. This CDR3 reads CSVEGRGAEAFF. The CDR3 DNA reads TGCAGCGTTGAGGGGAGGGGAGCTGAAGCTTTCTTT.

The rearrangement joins TRBV5-5 to TRBJ1-2; D gene unclear. The CDR3 contains 13 residues. Per the germline V gene, CDR1 is SGHKS and CDR2 is YYEKEE (reference sequence). V was clipped by 0 bases and J by 8 bases, with 11 bases between them. The CDR3 reads CASSLGLGTGYTF. Written as DNA, the CDR3 is TGTGCCAGCAGCTTGGGACTGGGAACGGGCTACACCTTC. Looking up the rest from reference TRBV5-5 and TRBJ1-2 gives the full variable domain: DAGVTQSPTHLIKTRGQQVTLRCSPISGHKSVSWYQQVLGQGPQFIFQYYEKEERGRGNFPDRFSARQFPNYSSELNVNALLLGDSALYLCASSLGLGTGYTFGSGTRLTVV.

V is TRBV7-8 and J is TRBJ2-3, with TRBD2 matching 16 bases. The CDR3 is 17 residues long. V lost 5 bases, J lost 3 bases, and 5 bases stayed unmatched. The V gene's germline CDR1 is SGHVS and CDR2 FQNEAQ. In nucleotides, the CDR3 is TGTGCCAGCAGCCCAGGGACTAGCGGGAGGGGGACAGATACGCAGTATTTT. This sequence encodes CASSPGTSGRGTDTQYF.

This chain joins TRBV7-2 and TRBJ2-3, with a weak D call TRBD2 (6 bases). The germline CDR1 and CDR2 sequences are SGHTA and FQGNSA. V gave up 5 bases and J gave up 14 bases, with 20 bases separating them. The CDR3 sequence is 13 residues long. The CDR3 loop reads CASSVGERVRRYF. The DNA of the CDR3 is TGTGCCAGCAGCGTAGGTGAGCGGGTTCGCCGGTATTTT. The variable domain in full, with the rest retrieved from reference TRBV7-2 and TRBJ2-3, is GAGVSQSPSNKVTEKGKDVELRCDPISGHTALYWYRQSLGQGLEFLIYFQGNSAPDKSGLPSDRFSAERTGGSVSTLTIQRTQQEDSAVYLCASSVGERVRRYFGPGTRLTVL.

This clonotype was picked up many times. The genes are TRBV20-1 and TRBJ2-1; D is uncertain. From germline, CDR1 is DFQATT and CDR2 SNEGSKA (reference sequence). V was trimmed by 6 bases and J by 9 bases, leaving 15 bases between them. The CDR3 runs 12 residues. The CDR3 loop is CSATKDDREQFF. The CDR3 nucleotides read TGCAGTGCCACTAAGGACGACCGTGAGCAGTTCTTC.

This clonotype was counted at least ten times. The chain's CDR3 is CASSLDASSYNEQFF. Here the CDR3 DNA reads TGCGCCAGCAGCTTGGACGCCAGCTCCTACAATGAGCAGTTCTTC. The V and J genes are TRBV5-1 and TRBJ2-1, with D hard to call. This CDR3 comprises 15 residues. Trimming stripped 0 bases from V and 0 bases from J, with 7 bases between. Germline-derived CDR1 and CDR2 are SGHRS and YFSETQ.